This T cell receptor beta chain was sequenced during a study of T cells in localized non-small cell lung cancer. Study-wide results and caveats: Within adjacent lung there appeared a median approximately 59 of the top 100 tumor clones.

This CDR3 contains 15 residues. With 3 bases removed from V and 2 bases from J, the gap between germline ends came to 13 bases. The germline V gene has CDR1 SGHRS and CDR2 YFSETQ. Comment on this clone: Its antigen remains unidentified.

The assay was immunoSEQ multiplex PCR, and TCRdb's table has in-frame clones only and misses some. In the table there are approximately 43,000 clones, roughly nine tenths of which are singletons. Sequences were derived from peripheral blood, sampled before any cancer treatment. This clonotype was obtained from a woman aged 18 to 55 with stage III lung adenocarcinoma. The rearrangement links TRBV5-1 to TRBJ2-3; D ambiguous. CDR3 DNA: TGCGCCAGCAGCTCTCAGACGGGTACCACAGATACGCAGTATTTT. It codes for CASSSQTGTTDTQYF.